The 2 T cell receptor beta chains presented below share a single source sample, sequenced in a study of cytomegalovirus exposure and HLA in healthy donors. PCR amplification relied on 60 Vbeta primers (plus 13 Jbeta primers). Measured with immunoSEQ multiplex PCR; TCRdb has only the in-frame clones, and not every one. This table has about 160,000 clones, roughly 80% appearing once. Sequencing was performed on PBMCs. The receptors derive from a woman in her forties or fifties in good health and CMV-seronegative.

This chain joins TRBV7-9 and TRBJ1-5; 9 bases fit TRBD1. Germline V gene data show CDR1 as SEHNR and CDR2 as FQNEAQ (reference sequence). This CDR3 is built from 17 residues. Unmatched junction bases numbered 4, after V lost 1 base and J lost 0 bases. The CDR3 DNA sequence: TGTGCCAGCAGCTTAGTGGGGACAGGGCATAGCAATCAGCCCCAGCATTTT. Amino acid sequence: CASSLVGTGHSNQPQHF.

This clone appeared once. This chain joins TRBV7-8 and TRBJ2-5, with 9 bases that match TRBD2. There are 17 residues in the CDR3. V trimming: 0 bases; J trimming: 1 base; junction bases outside the gene matches: 6. Germline values: CDR1 SGHVS, CDR2 FQNEAQ. Here the CDR3 DNA reads TGTGCCAGCAGCTTAGCGTCAGCGGGGGGCCTCCAAGAGACCCAGTACTTC. This gives the protein CASSLASAGGLQETQYF.